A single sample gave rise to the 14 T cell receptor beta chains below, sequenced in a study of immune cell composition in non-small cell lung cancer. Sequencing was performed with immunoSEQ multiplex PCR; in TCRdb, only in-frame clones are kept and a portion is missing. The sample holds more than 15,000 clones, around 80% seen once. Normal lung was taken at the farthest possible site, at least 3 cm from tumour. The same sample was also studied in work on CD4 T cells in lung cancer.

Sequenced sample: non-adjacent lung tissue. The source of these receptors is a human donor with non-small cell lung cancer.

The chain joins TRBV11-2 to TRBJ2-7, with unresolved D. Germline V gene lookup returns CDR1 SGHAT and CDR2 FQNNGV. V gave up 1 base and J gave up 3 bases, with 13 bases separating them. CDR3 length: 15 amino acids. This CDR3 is CASSLAAASRYEQYF. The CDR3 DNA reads TGTGCCAGCAGCTTAGCGGCCGCATCACGCTACGAGCAGTACTTC.

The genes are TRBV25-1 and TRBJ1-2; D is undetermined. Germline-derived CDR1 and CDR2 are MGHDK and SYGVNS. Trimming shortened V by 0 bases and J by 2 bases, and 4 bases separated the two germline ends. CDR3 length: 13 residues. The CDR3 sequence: CASSEYSNYGYTF. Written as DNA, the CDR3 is TGTGCCAGCAGTGAATACTCAAACTATGGCTACACCTTC.

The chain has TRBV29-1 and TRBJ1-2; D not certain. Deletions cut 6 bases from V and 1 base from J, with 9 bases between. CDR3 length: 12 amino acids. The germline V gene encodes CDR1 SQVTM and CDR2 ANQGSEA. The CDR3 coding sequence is TGCAGCGTGGCAAGACATAACTATGGCTACACCTTC. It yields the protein CSVARHNYGYTF.

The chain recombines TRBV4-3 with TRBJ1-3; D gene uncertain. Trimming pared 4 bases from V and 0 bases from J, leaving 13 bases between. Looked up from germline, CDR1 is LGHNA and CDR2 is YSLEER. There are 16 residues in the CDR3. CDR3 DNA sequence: TGCGCCAGCAGCCCCGGGCCGACGTACTCTGGAAACACCATATATTTT. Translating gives CASSPGPTYSGNTIYF.

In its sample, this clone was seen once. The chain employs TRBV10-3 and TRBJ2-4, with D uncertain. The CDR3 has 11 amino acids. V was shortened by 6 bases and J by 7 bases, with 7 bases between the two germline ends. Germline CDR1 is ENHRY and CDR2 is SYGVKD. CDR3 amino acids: CAISDSNIQYF. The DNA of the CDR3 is TGTGCCATCAGCGATTCCAACATTCAGTACTTC.

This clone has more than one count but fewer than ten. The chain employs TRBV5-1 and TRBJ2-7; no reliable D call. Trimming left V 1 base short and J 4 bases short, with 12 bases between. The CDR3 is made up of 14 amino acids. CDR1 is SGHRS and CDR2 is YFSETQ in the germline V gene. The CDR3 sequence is CASSLTSLFYEQYF. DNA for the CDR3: TGCGCCAGCAGCTTGACCTCACTATTTTACGAGCAGTACTTC.

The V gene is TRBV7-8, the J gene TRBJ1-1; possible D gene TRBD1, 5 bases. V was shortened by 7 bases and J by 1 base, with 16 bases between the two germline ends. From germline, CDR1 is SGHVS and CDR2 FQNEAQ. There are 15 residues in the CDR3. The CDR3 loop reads CASTPLSGQNTEAFF. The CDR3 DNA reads TGTGCCAGCACCCCCCTTTCTGGACAGAACACTGAAGCTTTCTTT. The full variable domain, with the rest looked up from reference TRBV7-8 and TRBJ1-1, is GAGVSQSPRYKVAKRGQDVALRCDPISGHVSLFWYQQALGQGPEFLTYFQNEAQLDKSGLPSDRFFAERPEGSVSTLKIQRTQQEDSAVYLCASTPLSGQNTEAFFGQGTRLTVV.

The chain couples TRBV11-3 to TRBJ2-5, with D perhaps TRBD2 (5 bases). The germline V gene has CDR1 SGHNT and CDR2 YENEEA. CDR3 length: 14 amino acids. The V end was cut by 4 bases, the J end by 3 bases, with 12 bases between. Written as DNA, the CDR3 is TGTGCCAGCAGCTCCGCTACTAGTGAAGAGACCCAGTACTTC. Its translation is CASSSATSEETQYF.

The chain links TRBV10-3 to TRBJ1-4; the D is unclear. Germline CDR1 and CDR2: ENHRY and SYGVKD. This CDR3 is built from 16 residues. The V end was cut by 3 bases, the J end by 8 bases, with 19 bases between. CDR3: CAISDGRATEREKLFF. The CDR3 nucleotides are TGTGCCATCAGTGACGGCCGGGCAACCGAAAGAGAAAAACTGTTTTTT.

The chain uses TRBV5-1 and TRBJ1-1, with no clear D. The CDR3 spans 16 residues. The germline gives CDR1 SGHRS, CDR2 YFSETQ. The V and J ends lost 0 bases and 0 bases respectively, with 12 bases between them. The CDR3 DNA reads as TGCGCCAGCAGCTTGGCGGTAGCACGTTTGAACACTGAAGCTTTCTTT. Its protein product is CASSLAVARLNTEAFF.

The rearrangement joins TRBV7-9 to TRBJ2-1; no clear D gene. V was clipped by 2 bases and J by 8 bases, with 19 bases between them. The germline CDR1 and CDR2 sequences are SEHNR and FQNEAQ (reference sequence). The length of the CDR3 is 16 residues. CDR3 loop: CASSLRSRVGPDEQFF. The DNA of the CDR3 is TGTGCCAGCAGCTTAAGGAGCCGGGTGGGCCCTGATGAGCAGTTCTTC.

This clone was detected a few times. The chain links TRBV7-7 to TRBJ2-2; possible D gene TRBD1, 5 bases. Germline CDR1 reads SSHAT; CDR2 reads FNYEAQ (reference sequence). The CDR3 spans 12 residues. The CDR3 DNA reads TGTGCATGTCAGGGTGACACCGGGGAGCTGTTTTTT. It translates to CACQGDTGELFF.

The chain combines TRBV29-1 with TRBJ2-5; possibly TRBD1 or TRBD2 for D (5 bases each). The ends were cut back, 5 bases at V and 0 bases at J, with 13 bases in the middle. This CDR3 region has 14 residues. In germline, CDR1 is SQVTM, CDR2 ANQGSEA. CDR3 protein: CSVPREGNQETQYF. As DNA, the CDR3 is TGCAGCGTTCCCAGAGAGGGGAACCAAGAGACCCAGTACTTC.

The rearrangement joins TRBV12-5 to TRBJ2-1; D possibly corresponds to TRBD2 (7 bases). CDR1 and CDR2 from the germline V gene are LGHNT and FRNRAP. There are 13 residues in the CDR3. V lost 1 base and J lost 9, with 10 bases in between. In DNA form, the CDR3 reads TGTGCTAGTGGTTTGGCCGCGGGGGCTGAGCAGTTCTTC. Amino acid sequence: CASGLAAGAEQFF.